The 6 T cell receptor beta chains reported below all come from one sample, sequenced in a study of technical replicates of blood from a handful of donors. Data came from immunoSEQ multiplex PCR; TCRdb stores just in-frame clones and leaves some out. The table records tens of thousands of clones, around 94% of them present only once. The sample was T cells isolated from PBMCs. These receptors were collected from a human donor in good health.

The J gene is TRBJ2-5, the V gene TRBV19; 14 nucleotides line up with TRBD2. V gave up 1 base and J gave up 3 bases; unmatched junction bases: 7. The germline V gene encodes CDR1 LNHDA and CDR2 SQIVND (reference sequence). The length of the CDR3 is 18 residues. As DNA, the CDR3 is TGTGCCAGTAGTATAGGACTAGCGGGGGGGCTAACTAAAGAGACCCAGTACTTC. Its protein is CASSIGLAGGLTKETQYF.

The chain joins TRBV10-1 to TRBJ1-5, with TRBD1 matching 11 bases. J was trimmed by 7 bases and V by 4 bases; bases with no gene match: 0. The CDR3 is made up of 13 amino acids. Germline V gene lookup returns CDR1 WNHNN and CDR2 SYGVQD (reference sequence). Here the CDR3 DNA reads TGCGCCAGCAGTGGGACAGGGGGCCAGCCCCAGCATTTT. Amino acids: CASSGTGGQPQHF.

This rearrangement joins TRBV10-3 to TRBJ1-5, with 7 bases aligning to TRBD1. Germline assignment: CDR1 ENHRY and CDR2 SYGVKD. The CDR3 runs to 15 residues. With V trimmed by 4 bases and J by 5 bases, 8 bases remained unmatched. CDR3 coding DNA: TGTGCCATCAGTGGTGCGGGGCAGGGGGATCAGCCCCAGCATTTT. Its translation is CAISGAGQGDQPQHF.

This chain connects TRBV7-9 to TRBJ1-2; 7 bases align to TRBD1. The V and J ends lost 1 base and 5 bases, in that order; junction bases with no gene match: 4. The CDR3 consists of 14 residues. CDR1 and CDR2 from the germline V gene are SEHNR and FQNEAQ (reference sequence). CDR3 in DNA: TGTGCCAGCAGCTTAGAGGGACAGTGGTATGGCTACACCTTC. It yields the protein CASSLEGQWYGYTF.

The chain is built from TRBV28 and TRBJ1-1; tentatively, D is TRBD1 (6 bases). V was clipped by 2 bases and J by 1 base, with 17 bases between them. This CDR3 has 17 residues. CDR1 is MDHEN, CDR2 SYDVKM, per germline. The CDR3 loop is CASSLNLFGDKNTEAFF. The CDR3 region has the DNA TGTGCCAGCAGTTTAAATCTTTTTGGGGACAAGAACACTGAAGCTTTCTTT.

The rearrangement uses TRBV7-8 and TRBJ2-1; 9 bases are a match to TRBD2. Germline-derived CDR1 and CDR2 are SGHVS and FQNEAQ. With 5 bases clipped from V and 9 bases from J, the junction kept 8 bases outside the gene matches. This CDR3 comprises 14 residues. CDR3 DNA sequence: TGTGCCAGCAGCCTGGGACTAGCTGGAGGTGAGCAGTTCTTC. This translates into CASSLGLAGGEQFF. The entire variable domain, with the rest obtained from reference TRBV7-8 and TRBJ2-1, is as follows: GAGVSQSPRYKVAKRGQDVALRCDPISGHVSLFWYQQALGQGPEFLTYFQNEAQLDKSGLPSDRFFAERPEGSVSTLKIQRTQQEDSAVYLCASSLGLAGGEQFFGPGTRLTVL.